The 3 T cell receptor beta chains presented below share a single source sample, sequenced in a study of blood T cell repertoires in COVID-19 (TCRdb year 2020). Library method: the immunoSEQ multiplex PCR assay. Here the immuneACCESS table is served through TCRdb, limited to in-frame sequences with V and J called. Missing clones are a known gap in these copies; in checked studies unresolved V genes cover under half, and the rest lacks a known reason. The table for this sample lists about 140,000 clones; roughly 86% of them were counted only once. Jointly, the top ten make up 10% to 13% of the sample. The sequencing sample was made of peripheral blood. Receptors originate from a middle-aged man with active or convalescent COVID-19.

The chain employs TRBV9 and TRBJ2-1; the D gene is possibly TRBD1 (6 bases). Trimming stripped 2 bases from V and 6 bases from J, with 12 bases between. The CDR3 is 14 residues long. Germline CDR1 SGDLS, CDR2 YYNGEE. CDR3 protein: CASSVGALGNEQFF. The CDR3 DNA follows: TGTGCCAGCAGCGTGGGGGCCTTGGGCAATGAGCAGTTCTTC. Filled out from reference TRBV9 and TRBJ2-1, the complete variable domain reads DSGVTQTPKHLITATGQRVTLRCSPRSGDLSVYWYQQSLDQGLQFLIQYYNGEERAKGNILERFSAQQFPDLHSELNLSSLELGDSALYFCASSVGALGNEQFFGPGTRLTVL.

V and J are TRBV27 and TRBJ2-3, with 11 positions matching TRBD2. After removal of 5 bases from V and 0 bases from J, the junction contained 7 bases not matched to a gene. Germline V gene data show CDR1 as MNHEY and CDR2 as SMNVEV (reference sequence). CDR3 length: 17 amino acids. The CDR3 spells CASSPPRTSGSTDTQYF. The CDR3, as DNA: TGTGCCAGCAGTCCACCAAGGACTAGCGGGAGCACAGATACGCAGTATTTT.

The gene calls are TRBV18 and TRBJ1-3; weak D call: TRBD1 (5 bases). This CDR3 comprises 13 residues. Trimming shortened V by 2 bases and J by 8 bases, and 10 bases separated the two germline ends. CDR1 KGHSH and CDR2 LQKENI come from the germline V gene. The CDR3 DNA sequence: TGTGCCAGCTCACCAGGCAGGGTGGACACCATATATTTT. Amino acid sequence: CASSPGRVDTIYF.